The 3 T cell receptor beta chains below were found in one sample sequenced in a study of blood T cell repertoires in COVID-19. Sequencing used immunoSEQ multiplex PCR; TCRdb keeps in-frame clones, though not all of them. Of under 150,000 clones in the sample, approximately 81% were seen once. Specimen: peripheral blood. These receptor sequences come from a human donor in a cohort sampled during active COVID-19.

V gene TRBV28 combines with J gene TRBJ2-2, with 8 bases fitting TRBD2. CDR1 is MDHEN, CDR2 SYDVKM, per germline. This CDR3 region has 13 residues. The V gene end was trimmed by 8 bases and the J gene end by 1 base; junction bases not matched to a gene: 0. CDR3 nucleotides: TGTGCCAGCCGGGGGGGGAACACCGGGGAGCTGTTTTTT. As protein: CASRGGNTGELFF. Drawing the rest from reference TRBV28 and TRBJ2-2, the complete variable domain is DVKVTQSSRYLVKRTGEKVFLECVQDMDHENMFWYRQDPGLGLRLIYFSYDVKMKEKGDIPEGYSVSREKKERFSLILESASTNQTSMYLCASRGGNTGELFFGEGSRLTVL.

The chain carries TRBV3-1 (or the pseudogene TRBV3-2) and TRBJ2-1, with 8 bases lining up with TRBD2. CDR3 length: 14 residues. Germline CDR1 is LGHDT and CDR2 is YNNKEL (reference sequence). V lost 1 base and J lost 9; bases outside the gene matches: 5. The CDR3 reads CASSQVAGGAEQFF. CDR3 sequence (DNA): TGTGCCAGCAGCCAAGTGGCGGGGGGCGCTGAGCAGTTCTTC.

This sequence joins TRBV14 and TRBJ2-5, with TRBD1 matching over 8 bases. The CDR3 loop spans 13 amino acids. V was clipped by 6 bases and J by 5 bases; unmatched bases: 5. Germline CDR1 reads SGHDN; CDR2 reads FVKESK. This CDR3 is CASRDRAGETQYF. The CDR3 nucleotides read TGTGCCAGCAGGGACAGGGCAGGGGAGACCCAGTACTTC.